Sequencing of this T cell receptor (beta chain) was carried out in a study of read filtering for tumor transcriptome and immune sequencing (dated by TCRdb to the early 2020s). As for the study more broadly: The cohort consisted of approximately 17 male and roughly 15 female patients, with a mean age of approximately 70 years and an age range of roughly 45 to 80. Under revised international staging, about eight patients fell into R-ISS I, more than 15 into R-ISS II and about seven into R-ISS III. After DNase treatment, whole-transcriptome libraries were prepared using the TruSeq RNA Access Library Prep Kit. TCR-region mapped reads per sample ranged from about 3.5 to 11 million with IR-seq versus only about 80 to 1,300 with RNA-seq. The study compared TCR repertoires from targeted immune repertoire sequencing and bulk whole-transcriptome sequencing run on the same bone marrow samples. One of the main goals was to work out a read-filtering strategy for immune repertoire data, in particular whether clonotypes backed by only a single read should be removed. Here is what the overall study found, with its caveats: Clonotypes were captured by IR-seq at much higher depth and more reliably than by RNA-seq, and smaller IR-seq throughput was sufficient for identification of most shared clonotypes. Removing single-read clonotypes increased the correlation between IR-seq and RNA-seq shared clonotype proportions. The sorted CD138-negative fraction was not purified T cells but a mixed bone marrow immune population. In IR-seq, roughly four fifths of clonotypes but 3.5% to 4% of total reads were represented by single-read clonotypes, whereas in RNA-seq, 74.6% of clonotypes and approximately 44% of reads were represented by single-read clonotypes.

V is pared back by 1 base and J by 1 base, with 14 bases lying between the germline termini. The CDR3 spans 17 residues, from the cysteine through the phenylalanine. The kept DNA is CDR3 alone, 51 bases in frame from the first base. CDR1 is given as MGHRA and CDR2 as YSYEKL, both from the germline V gene. Each patient had bone marrow sampled at the time of active disease. Bone marrow mononuclear cells were isolated by Ficoll-Hypaque density gradient centrifugation. CD138-negative cells were obtained by negative selection after labeling with CD138 magnetic microbeads on a MACS separator, removing myeloma plasma cells. Flow cytometry on an Attune NxT with CD138 antibodies was used to check the purity of the isolated cells. TRIzol reagent was used to extract total RNA, which was then quantified with a NanoDrop spectrophotometer. Paired RNA-seq and IR-seq were performed on the CD138-negative bone marrow sample of each patient.

This clonotype has at least ten counts. It has no known antigen specificity. The record has no base qualities; no much larger clone is one base away. Starting from roughly 440 ng RNA, TCR libraries were constructed with the Immunoverse kit using molecular barcoded adaptors that cover the alpha/delta and beta/gamma chains. TCR library preparation used the same RNA that was used for transcriptome sequencing. Sequencing of the TCR libraries was done on an Illumina HiSeq 4000 with 2 x 150 cycles. Per the source publication's procedure: TCR reads were aligned to human V, D, J and C references and assembled into CDR3 clonotypes with MiXCR, including quality filtering and error correction. The tcR package in R was used for analysis of clonotype counts and gene usage diversity. For inspection of raw mapping reads, RNA-seq reads were mapped by STAR aligner version 2.5.3a onto GRCh37 of the human genome. To test the effect of sequencing depth on detected clonotypes, IR-seq fastq files were randomly downsampled using Seqtk 1.3. The raw public data were reprocessed by TCRdb itself: fastp quality trimming at Q25, MiXCR clonotype calling, in-frame beta chains only. A single entry per CDR3 protein holds the most common genes and DNA from its merged rows. The V and J calls come from TCRdb's annotation, not from the publication. Here the sample has some 41,000 distinct CDR3 sequences; roughly 15% occur a single time. The ten largest clonotypes hold about two fifths of the sample.

This clonotype was sampled from a donor aged 40 or older with multiple myeloma. The chain was built from TRBV4-1 and TRBJ1-5; perhaps TRBD1 is the D gene, with 5 bases matching. What was sequenced was a population of CD138-negative cells sorted from bone marrow. The sample's cell subset or site label, in plain terms: bone marrow mononuclear cells depleted of CD138+ plasma/myeloma cells by negative magnetic selection. The nucleotide sequence is TGCGCCAGCAGCCAAGCCGTGACTCGGGGCAGCAATCAGCCCCAGCATTTT. The resulting protein is CASSQAVTRGSNQPQHF.